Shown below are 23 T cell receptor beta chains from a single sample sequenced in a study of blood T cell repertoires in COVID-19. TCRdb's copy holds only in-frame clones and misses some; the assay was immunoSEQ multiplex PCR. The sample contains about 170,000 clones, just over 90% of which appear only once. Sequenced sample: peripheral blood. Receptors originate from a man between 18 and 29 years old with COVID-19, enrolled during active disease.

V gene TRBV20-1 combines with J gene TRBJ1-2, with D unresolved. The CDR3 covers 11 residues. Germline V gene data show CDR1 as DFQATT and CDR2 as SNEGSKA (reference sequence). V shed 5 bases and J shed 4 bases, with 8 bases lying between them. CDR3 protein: CSADPGYGYTF. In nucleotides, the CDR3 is TGCAGTGCTGACCCAGGCTATGGCTACACCTTC.

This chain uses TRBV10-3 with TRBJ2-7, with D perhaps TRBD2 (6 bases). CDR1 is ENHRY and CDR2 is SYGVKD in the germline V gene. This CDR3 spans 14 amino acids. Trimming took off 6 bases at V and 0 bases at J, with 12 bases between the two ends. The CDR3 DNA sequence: TGTGCCATCAGGAGGGAGGTCTACTCCTACGAGCAGTACTTC. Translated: CAIRREVYSYEQYF.

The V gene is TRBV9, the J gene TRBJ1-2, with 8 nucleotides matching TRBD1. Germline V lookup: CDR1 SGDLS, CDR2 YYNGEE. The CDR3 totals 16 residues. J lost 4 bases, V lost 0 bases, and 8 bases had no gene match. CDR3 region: CASSVALQGEFYGYTF. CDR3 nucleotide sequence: TGTGCCAGCAGCGTAGCTTTACAGGGGGAATTCTATGGCTACACCTTC.

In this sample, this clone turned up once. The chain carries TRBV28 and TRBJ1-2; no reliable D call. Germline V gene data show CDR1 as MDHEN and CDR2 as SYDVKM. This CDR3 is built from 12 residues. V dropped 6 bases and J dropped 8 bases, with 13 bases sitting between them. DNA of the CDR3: TGTGCCAGCAGCCTGCTTTCGGGAGGCTACACCTTC. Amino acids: CASSLLSGGYTF.

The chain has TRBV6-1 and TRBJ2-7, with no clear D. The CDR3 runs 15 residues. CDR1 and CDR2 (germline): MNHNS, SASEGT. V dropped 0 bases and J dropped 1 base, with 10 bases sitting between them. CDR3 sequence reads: CASSEAYGFSYEQYF. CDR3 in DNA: TGTGCCAGCAGTGAAGCATACGGGTTTTCCTACGAGCAGTACTTC.

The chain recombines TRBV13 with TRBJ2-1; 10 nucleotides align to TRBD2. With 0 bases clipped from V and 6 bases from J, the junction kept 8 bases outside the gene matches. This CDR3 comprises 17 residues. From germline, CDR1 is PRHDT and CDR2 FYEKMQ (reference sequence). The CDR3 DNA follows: TGTGCCAGCAGCTTAGGCCGGGGGACTAGCGCTTTCAATGAGCAGTTCTTC. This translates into CASSLGRGTSAFNEQFF.

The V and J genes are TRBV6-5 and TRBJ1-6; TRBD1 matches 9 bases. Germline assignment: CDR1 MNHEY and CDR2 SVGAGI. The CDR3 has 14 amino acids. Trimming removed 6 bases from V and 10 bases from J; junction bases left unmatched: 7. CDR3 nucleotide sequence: TGTGCCAGCAGGCAGACAGGGGGAAGATCACCCCTCCACTTT. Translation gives CASRQTGGRSPLHF.

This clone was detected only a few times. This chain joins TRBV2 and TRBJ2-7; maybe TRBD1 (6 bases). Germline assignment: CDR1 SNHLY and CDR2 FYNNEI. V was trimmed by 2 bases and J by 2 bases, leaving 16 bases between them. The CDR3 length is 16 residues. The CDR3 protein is CASSEHRDTTTYEQYF. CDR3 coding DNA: TGTGCCAGCAGTGAACACCGGGACACTACTACCTACGAGCAGTACTTC.

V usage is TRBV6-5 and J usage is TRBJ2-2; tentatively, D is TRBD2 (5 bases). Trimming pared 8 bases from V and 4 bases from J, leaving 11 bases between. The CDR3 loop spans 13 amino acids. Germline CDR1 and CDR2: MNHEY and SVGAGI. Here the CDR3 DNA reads TGTGCCAGCGGGATCGGGGTCACCGGGGAGCTGTTTTTT. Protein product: CASGIGVTGELFF.

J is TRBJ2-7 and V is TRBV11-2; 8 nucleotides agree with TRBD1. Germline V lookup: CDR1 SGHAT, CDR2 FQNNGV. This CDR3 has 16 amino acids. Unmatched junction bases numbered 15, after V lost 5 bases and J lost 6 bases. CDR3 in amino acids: CASSPIKGQAGAEQYF. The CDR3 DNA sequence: TGTGCCAGCAGCCCTATTAAGGGACAGGCAGGGGCCGAGCAGTACTTC.

CDR3 in DNA: TGCAGTGCTCCCATGAACACTGAAGCTTTCTTT. Amino acid sequence: CSAPMNTEAFF. The chain is built from TRBV20-1 and TRBJ1-1; D gene unclear. Trimming took off 5 bases at V and 0 bases at J, with 4 bases between the two ends. The CDR3 runs to 11 residues. The germline V gene has CDR1 DFQATT and CDR2 SNEGSKA (reference sequence).

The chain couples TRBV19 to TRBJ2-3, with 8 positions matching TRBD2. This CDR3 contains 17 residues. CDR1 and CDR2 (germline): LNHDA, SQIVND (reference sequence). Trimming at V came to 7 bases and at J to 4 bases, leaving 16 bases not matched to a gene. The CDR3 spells CASTGTMFPAGADTQYF. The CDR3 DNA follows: TGTGCCAGTACAGGCACAATGTTTCCAGCGGGAGCAGATACGCAGTATTTT.

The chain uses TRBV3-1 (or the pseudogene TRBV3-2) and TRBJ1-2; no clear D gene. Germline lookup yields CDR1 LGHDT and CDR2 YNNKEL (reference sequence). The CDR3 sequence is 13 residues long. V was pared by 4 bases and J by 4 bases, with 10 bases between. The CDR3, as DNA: TGTGCCAGCAGCCCCCGAGGGTTCTATGGCTACACCTTC. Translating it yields CASSPRGFYGYTF.

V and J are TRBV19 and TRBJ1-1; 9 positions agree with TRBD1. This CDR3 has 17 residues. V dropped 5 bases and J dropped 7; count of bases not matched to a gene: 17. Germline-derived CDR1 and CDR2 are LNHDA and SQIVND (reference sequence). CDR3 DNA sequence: TGTGCCAGTAGTTCCCGGGACAGGGCCAATATACGGTTTGAAGCTTTCTTT. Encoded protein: CASSSRDRANIRFEAFF. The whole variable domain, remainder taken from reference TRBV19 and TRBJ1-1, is DGGITQSPKYLFRKEGQNVTLSCEQNLNHDAMYWYRQDPGQGLRLIYYSQIVNDFQKGDIAEGYSVSREKKESFPLTVTSAQKNPTAFYLCASSSRDRANIRFEAFFGQGTRLTVV.

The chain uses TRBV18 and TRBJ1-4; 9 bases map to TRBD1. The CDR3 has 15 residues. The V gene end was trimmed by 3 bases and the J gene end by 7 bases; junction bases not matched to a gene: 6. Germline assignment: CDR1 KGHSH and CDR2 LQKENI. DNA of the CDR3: TGTGCCAGCTCACCCCGGGGACAGGGAAGTGAAAAACTGTTTTTT. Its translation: CASSPRGQGSEKLFF.

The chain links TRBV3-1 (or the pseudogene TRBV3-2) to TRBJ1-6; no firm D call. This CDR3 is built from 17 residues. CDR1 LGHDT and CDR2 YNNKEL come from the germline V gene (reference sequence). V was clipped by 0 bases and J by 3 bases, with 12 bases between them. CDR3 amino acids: CASSQDSVAYYNSPLHF. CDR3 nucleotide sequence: TGTGCCAGCAGCCAAGATAGCGTAGCCTACTATAATTCACCCCTCCACTTT.

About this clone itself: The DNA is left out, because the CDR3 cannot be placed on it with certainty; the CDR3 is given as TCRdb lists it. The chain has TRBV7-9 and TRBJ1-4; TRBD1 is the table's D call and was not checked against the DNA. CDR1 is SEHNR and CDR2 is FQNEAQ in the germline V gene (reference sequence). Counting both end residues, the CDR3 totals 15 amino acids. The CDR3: CASSFVGQGSEKLLF.

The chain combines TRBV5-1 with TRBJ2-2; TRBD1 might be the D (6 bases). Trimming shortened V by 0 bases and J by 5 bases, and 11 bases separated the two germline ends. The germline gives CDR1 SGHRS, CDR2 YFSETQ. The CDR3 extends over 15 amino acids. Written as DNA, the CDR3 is TGCGCCAGCAGCTTGGGAGGACAGCCGACCGGGGAGCTGTTTTTT. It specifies CASSLGGQPTGELFF.

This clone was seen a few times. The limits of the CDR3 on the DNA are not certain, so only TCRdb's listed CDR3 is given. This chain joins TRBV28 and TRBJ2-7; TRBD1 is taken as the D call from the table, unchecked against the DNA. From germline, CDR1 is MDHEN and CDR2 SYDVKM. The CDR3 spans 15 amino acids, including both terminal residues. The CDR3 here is CASSFLAGGPYEQYF.

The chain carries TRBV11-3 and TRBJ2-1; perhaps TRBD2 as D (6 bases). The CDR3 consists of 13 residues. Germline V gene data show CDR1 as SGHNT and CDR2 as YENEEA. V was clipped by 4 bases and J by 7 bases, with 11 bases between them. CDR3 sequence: CASSYKGRNEQFF. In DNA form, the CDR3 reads TGTGCCAGCAGCTACAAGGGGAGGAATGAGCAGTTCTTC.

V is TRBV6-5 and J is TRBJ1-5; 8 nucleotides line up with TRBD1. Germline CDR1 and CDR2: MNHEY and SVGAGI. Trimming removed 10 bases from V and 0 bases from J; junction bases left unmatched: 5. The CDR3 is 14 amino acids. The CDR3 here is CATHDRGSNQPQHF. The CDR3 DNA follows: TGTGCCACCCACGACAGGGGTAGCAATCAGCCCCAGCATTTT.

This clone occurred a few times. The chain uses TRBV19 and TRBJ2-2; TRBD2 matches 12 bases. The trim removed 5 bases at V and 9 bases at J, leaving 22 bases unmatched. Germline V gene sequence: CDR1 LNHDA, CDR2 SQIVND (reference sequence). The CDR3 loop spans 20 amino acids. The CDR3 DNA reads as TGTGCCAGTAGTTCCGCCTGGCCTGGGAAGGGACTAGCGGGTCGATGGGAGCTGTTTTTT. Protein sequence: CASSSAWPGKGLAGRWELFF. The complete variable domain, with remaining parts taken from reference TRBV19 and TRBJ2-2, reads DGGITQSPKYLFRKEGQNVTLSCEQNLNHDAMYWYRQDPGQGLRLIYYSQIVNDFQKGDIAEGYSVSREKKESFPLTVTSAQKNPTAFYLCASSSAWPGKGLAGRWELFFGEGSRLTVL.

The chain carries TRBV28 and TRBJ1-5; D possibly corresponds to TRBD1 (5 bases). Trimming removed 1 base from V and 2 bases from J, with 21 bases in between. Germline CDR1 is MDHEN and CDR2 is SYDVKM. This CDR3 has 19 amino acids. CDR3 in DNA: TGTGCCAGCAGTTTATCGGGGGGAGACTCCCTTACCGGCAATCAGCCCCAGCATTTT. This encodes CASSLSGGDSLTGNQPQHF.